The entry that follows covers one T cell receptor (beta chain) sequence. The repertoire was sequenced with immunoSEQ multiplex PCR; TCRdb's copy has only in-frame clones and lacks some. Counted here are around 68,000 clones, about four fifths occurring once; the ten biggest clones make up about 16%. The sample belongs to a study of control samples from healthy donors and cancer patients. The trim removed 3 bases at V and 6 bases at J, leaving 6 bases unmatched. The CDR3 is 15 residues long. In germline, CDR1 is ENHRY, CDR2 SYGVKD. This sequence joins TRBV10-3 and TRBJ2-2; 8 bases are shared with TRBD1. This clonotype was obtained from a man aged 50-59 years in good health. Sequenced sample: blood. The CDR3 spells CAISETQGGSGELFF. CDR3 coding DNA: TGTGCCATCAGTGAAACACAGGGGGGATCCGGGGAGCTGTTTTTT.